The present T cell receptor (beta chain) was sequenced within a study of blood T cell repertoires in COVID-19. Sequencing was performed with immunoSEQ multiplex PCR; in TCRdb, only in-frame clones are kept and a portion is missing. The data hold approximately 61,000 clones, with approximately 83% observed a single time. Germline V CDR1 and CDR2: LNHDA, SQIVND (reference sequence). With 5 bases clipped from V and 1 base from J, the junction kept 8 bases outside the gene matches. CDR3 size: 16 residues. The TCR sequence derives from a human donor in a cohort sampled during active COVID-19. The V gene is TRBV19, the J gene TRBJ2-5; 9 positions match TRBD1. Sequencing input: peripheral blood. The CDR3 DNA is TGTGCCAGTAGTGCCCGGACAGGGGCCGTCCAAGAGACCCAGTACTTC. It codes for CASSARTGAVQETQYF.